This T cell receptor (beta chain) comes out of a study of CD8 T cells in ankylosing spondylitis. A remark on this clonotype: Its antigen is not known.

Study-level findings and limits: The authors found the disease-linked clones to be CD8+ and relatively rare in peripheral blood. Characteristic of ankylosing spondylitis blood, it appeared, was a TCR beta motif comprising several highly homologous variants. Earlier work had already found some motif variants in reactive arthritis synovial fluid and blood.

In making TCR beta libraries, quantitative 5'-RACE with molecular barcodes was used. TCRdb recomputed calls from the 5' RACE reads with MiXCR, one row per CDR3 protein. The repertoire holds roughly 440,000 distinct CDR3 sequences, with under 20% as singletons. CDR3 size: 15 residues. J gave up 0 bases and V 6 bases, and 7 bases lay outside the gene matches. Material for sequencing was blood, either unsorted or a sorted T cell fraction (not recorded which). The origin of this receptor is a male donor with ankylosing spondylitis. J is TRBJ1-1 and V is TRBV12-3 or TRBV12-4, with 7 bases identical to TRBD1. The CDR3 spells CASRLRQGLNTEAFF. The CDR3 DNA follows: TGTGCCAGCAGATTACGACAGGGTCTGAACACTGAAGCTTTCTTT.